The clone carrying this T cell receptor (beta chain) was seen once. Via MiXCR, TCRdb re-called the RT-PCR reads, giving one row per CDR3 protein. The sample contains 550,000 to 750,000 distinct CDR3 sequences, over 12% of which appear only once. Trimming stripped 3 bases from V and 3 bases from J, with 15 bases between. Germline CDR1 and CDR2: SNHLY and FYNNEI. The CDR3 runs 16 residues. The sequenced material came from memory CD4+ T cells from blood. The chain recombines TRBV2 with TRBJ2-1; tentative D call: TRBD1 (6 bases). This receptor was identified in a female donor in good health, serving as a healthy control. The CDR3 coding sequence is TGTGCCAGCAGTGAGACAGGTCCAAGCGTCTACAATGAGCAGTTCTTC. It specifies CASSETGPSVYNEQFF.